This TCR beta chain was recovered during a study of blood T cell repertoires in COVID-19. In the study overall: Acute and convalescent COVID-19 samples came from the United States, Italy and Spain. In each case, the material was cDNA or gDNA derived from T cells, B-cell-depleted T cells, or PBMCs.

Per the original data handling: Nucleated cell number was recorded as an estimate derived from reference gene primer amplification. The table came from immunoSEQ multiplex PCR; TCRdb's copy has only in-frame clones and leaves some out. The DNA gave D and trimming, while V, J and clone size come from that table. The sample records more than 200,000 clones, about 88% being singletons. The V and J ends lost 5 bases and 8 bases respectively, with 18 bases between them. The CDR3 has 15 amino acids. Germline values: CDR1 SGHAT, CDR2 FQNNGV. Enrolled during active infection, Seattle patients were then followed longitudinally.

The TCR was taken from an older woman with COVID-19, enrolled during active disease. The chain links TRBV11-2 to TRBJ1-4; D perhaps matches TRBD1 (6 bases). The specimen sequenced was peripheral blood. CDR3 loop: CASSTTGGQQEKLFF. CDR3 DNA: TGTGCCAGCAGCACAACGGGGGGCCAGCAGGAAAAACTGTTTTTT.